This T cell receptor (beta chain) was observed in a study of early stage breast cancer tumors (dated by TCRdb to about 2017). Looking at the study overall: Of the 15 to 20 invasive breast tumors, roughly 13 were found to be estrogen receptor-positive, progesterone receptor-positive and HER2-negative. The samples as a whole yielded under 3,500,000 detected templates, corresponding to about a million unique clonotypes. About 65% of the 12 ER+/PR+/HER2- tumors were invasive ductal carcinomas, while the other four were invasive lobular carcinomas. On average, each sample got about 9.6-fold read coverage.

Paper-wide results and their limitations: Sequencing bulk genomic DNA from unsorted cells could not capture chain pairing or functional markers like CD4, CD8 and FOXP3. About 2.5-fold higher T cell density and higher clonality were observed in tumors than in adjacent normal breast tissue. Enriched TCRB sequences shared across patients were found to be mostly commonly generated sequences that were unlikely to play an important role in the tumor microenvironment. Repertoires from blood resembled normal breast more closely than tumor, and using blood as a reference for each tissue separated tumor from normal in about 90% of the 16 patients. Because the cohort was small, analysis by tumor subtype was not possible.

The CDR1 and CDR2 encoded by the germline V gene are LGHNT and FRNRAP. V sheds 3 bases and J sheds 7 bases, leaving 10 bases between their ends. From cysteine to phenylalanine, the CDR3 is 13 amino acids long. The DNA shown is the 39-base CDR3, in frame from base 1. Points on this clone: Its antigen specificity is not known. Base-call qualities are not available, and no considerably larger clone is one nucleotide away.

The study profiled bulk TCR beta-chain repertoires in matched peripheral blood, tumor and adjacent normal breast tissue taken from fewer than 20 patients with early-stage breast cancer. Before surgery, roughly 5-10 mL of whole blood was collected in EDTA tubes and processed within 2 hours. Peripheral blood mononuclear cells were isolated by Ficoll-Paque centrifugation in SepMate-50 tubes. PBMCs were cryopreserved in aliquots of about 1.7 to 4.5 million cells in about 90% FBS with around 10% DMSO and kept in liquid nitrogen. The Qiagen AllPrep DNA/RNA Mini kit was used for genomic DNA extraction. Every sample was amplified as two independent genomic DNA replicates, using roughly 0.5 ug for blood and roughly 1.6 ug for tumor or normal breast. Following the manufacturer's instructions, the ImmunoSeq Intro kit was used to carry out TCRB sequencing on genomic DNA. Multiplex PCR ran about 31 cycles with proprietary primers and spike-in control sequences for absolute quantification. Single-end 150-bp reads were used to sequence an 87-bp fragment covering the CDR3 and the flanking V and J genes. Seven samples, with two replicates for each sample, were multiplexed per lane of an Illumina MiSeq using version 3.0 chemistry. For the original study's pipeline: Raw data were processed by the vendor's proprietary pipeline, with both replicates merged into one result per sample. To define clonotypes, the study grouped productive rearrangements that shared the V-gene family, CDR3 amino acid sequence and J-gene segment. Clonality was computed as 1 minus the normalized Shannon entropy (Pielou evenness) of TCRB abundances. T cell density was estimated by dividing total templates by the number of input cells inferred from the DNA input amount. Total repertoire diversity and clonality were estimated with Recon using default parameters. Clonotypes with over 0.1% abundance in tumor and at least 32-fold higher abundance in tumor than in normal breast were defined as tumor-enriched. TCRdb retrieved this table from immuneACCESS and kept in-frame rearrangements only. Not all clones are present; in checked studies, unresolved V genes account for under half, and no reason is known for the remainder. The V and J calls and clone size come from that table; D and trimming were worked out from the DNA. The sample records about 51,000 clones, roughly 73% of which are singletons. Roughly 3% of the sample is taken by the ten largest.

This receptor was identified in a person aged 40-50 years with breast cancer. The chain couples TRBV12-5 to TRBJ1-5; no confident D gene assignment can be made. The sample was blood. At the DNA level, the sequence is TGTGCTAGTGGTTTCGACCTTCGACAGCCCCAGCATTTT. The translation is CASGFDLRQPQHF. Here the CDR3 is joined to the reference TRBV12-5 and TRBJ1-5 genes, and the full variable domain is: DARVTQTPRHKVTEMGQEVTMRCQPILGHNTVFWYRQTMMQGLELLAYFRNRAPLDDSGMPKDRFSAEMPDATLATLKIQPSEPRDSAVYFCASGFDLRQPQHFGDGTRLSIL.